The next 19 T cell receptor beta chains were all read from a single sample in a study of spatial heterogeneity in lung cancer. TCRdb reprocessed the 5' RACE reads with MiXCR, giving one entry per CDR3 protein. The data hold some 22,000 distinct CDR3 sequences, with approximately 4.6% observed a single time. The time point is: sample taken at primary tumor resection. The sample was PBMCs, taken at surgery. The source is a male donor with early-stage non-small cell lung cancer.

This clonotype was seen ten or more times. This chain connects TRBV19 to TRBJ2-7, with TRBD1 matching 11 bases. Germline V CDR1 and CDR2: LNHDA, SQIVND (reference sequence). With V trimmed by 10 bases and J by 5 bases, 7 bases remained unmatched. This CDR3 is 13 amino acids long. The CDR3 region has the DNA TGTGCCACGGGGGACAGGGGGAATAACGAGCAGTACTTC. Its protein product is CATGDRGNNEQYF.

The table lists this clonotype with many counts. The chain recombines TRBV20-1 with TRBJ2-5; 8 bases are shared with TRBD1. Germline-derived CDR1 and CDR2 are DFQATT and SNEGSKA (reference sequence). This CDR3 has 16 residues. Germline trimming cut 1 base from V and 1 base from J; bases unmatched to any gene: 8. The CDR3 spells CSARGPTGEAQETQYF. CDR3 nucleotide sequence: TGCAGTGCTAGAGGCCCGACAGGGGAGGCCCAAGAGACCCAGTACTTC.

About this clonotype: Just one base apart from a much larger clone, this may be a read error. The chain combines TRBV5-4 with TRBJ2-5; D call uncertain. Trimming shortened V by 0 bases and J by 11 bases, and 11 bases separated the two germline ends. Germline CDR1 reads SGHNT; CDR2 reads YYREEE (reference sequence). This CDR3 has 12 amino acids. The CDR3 sequence is CASSLAGRSQYF. The CDR3 coding sequence is TGTGCCAGCAGCTTGGCCGGGCGGAGTCAGTACTTC.

This clonotype was seen ten or more times. This sequence joins TRBV28 and TRBJ1-5, with a weak D call TRBD1 (5 bases). Trimming pared 6 bases from V and 0 bases from J, leaving 12 bases between. Germline assignment: CDR1 MDHEN and CDR2 SYDVKM. The CDR3 contains 15 residues. The CDR3: CASSIAGNSNQPQHF. The CDR3 region has the DNA TGTGCCAGCAGCATTGCAGGGAATAGCAATCAGCCCCAGCATTTT. The variable domain in full, with the rest retrieved from reference TRBV28 and TRBJ1-5, is DVKVTQSSRYLVKRTGEKVFLECVQDMDHENMFWYRQDPGLGLRLIYFSYDVKMKEKGDIPEGYSVSREKKERFSLILESASTNQTSMYLCASSIAGNSNQPQHFGDGTRLSIL.

This clonotype was detected ten times or more. This chain uses TRBV27 with TRBJ2-7; the D gene is possibly TRBD2 (5 bases). The germline V and J ends were trimmed by 0 bases and 4 bases, with 10 bases remaining between them. The CDR3 totals 14 residues. Germline V gene sequence: CDR1 MNHEY, CDR2 SMNVEV (reference sequence). This CDR3 reads CASSLSRLAYEQYF. The CDR3 DNA reads as TGTGCCAGCAGTTTATCGCGGCTAGCTTACGAGCAGTACTTC.

This clonotype is medium-sized within its sample. The chain has TRBV14 and TRBJ1-2, with D perhaps matching TRBD1 (5 bases). Germline CDR1 is SGHDN and CDR2 is FVKESK. Trimming stripped 0 bases from V and 3 bases from J, with 11 bases between. The CDR3 loop spans 15 amino acids. In nucleotides, the CDR3 is TGTGCCAGCAGCCAAGATGCCGACAGATACTATGGCTACACCTTC. Encoded protein: CASSQDADRYYGYTF.

This clonotype is a singleton in its sample. A read error is possible here, since a much larger clone lies one base away. The chain uses TRBV11-2 and TRBJ2-1, with a tentative D call TRBD2 (6 bases). Germline lookup yields CDR1 SGHAT and CDR2 FQNNGV. The CDR3 is 14 residues long. CDR3 sequence: CASGLVVAANEQFF. CDR3 nucleotides: TGTGCCAGCGGCTTAGTAGTAGCGGCAAATGAGCAGTTCTTC.

The table lists this clonotype with many counts. This chain uses TRBV5-1 with TRBJ2-3, with 9 bases that match TRBD2. V was clipped by 2 bases and J by 11 bases; unmatched bases: 6. Germline assignment: CDR1 SGHRS and CDR2 YFSETQ. The CDR3 sequence is 13 residues long. The CDR3 here is CASSFTASGEQYF. The CDR3 DNA is TGCGCCAGCAGCTTTACGGCTAGCGGGGAGCAGTATTTT.

This clonotype was detected ten times or more. The chain employs TRBV29-1 and TRBJ2-7, with D perhaps assigned TRBD1 or TRBD2 (5 bases each). This CDR3 has 10 residues. V was cut by 6 bases and J by 3 bases, with 6 bases left in between. Germline V gene sequence: CDR1 SQVTM, CDR2 ANQGSEA. The CDR3 loop is CSVGDYEQYF. CDR3 coding DNA: TGCAGCGTGGGGGACTACGAGCAGTACTTC.

The sample holds a few counts of this clonotype. The chain couples TRBV12-3 or TRBV12-4 to TRBJ1-1; 9 bases agree with TRBD1. V lost 6 bases and J lost 4; bases outside the gene matches: 6. CDR3 length: 14 amino acids. CDR3 amino acids: CASRWTGAATEAFF. DNA of the CDR3: TGTGCCAGCAGATGGACAGGGGCGGCCACTGAAGCTTTCTTT.

Ten or more counts support this clonotype. Here the CDR3 DNA reads TGTGCCAGCAGTTCAACCACAAACGGCTACACCTTC. Encoded protein: CASSSTTNGYTF. This chain links TRBV12-3 or TRBV12-4 with TRBJ1-2, with no clear D. The CDR3 has 12 amino acids. Trimming cost V 4 bases and J 8 bases, with 11 bases left between them.

This clonotype was observed many times. The V and J genes are TRBV3-1 and TRBJ2-5; 7 nucleotides match TRBD2. In germline, CDR1 is LGHDT, CDR2 YNNKEL (reference sequence). V shed 1 base and J 4 bases; nucleotides not matched to a gene: 15. The CDR3 covers 18 residues. In DNA, the CDR3 is TGTGCCAGCAGCCAAGTCCTAGCGGAAGGTCGAGCGGGAGAGACCCAGTACTTC. Its translation is CASSQVLAEGRAGETQYF.

This clonotype occurred many times. The chain is built from TRBV28 and TRBJ2-5, with TRBD1 as a possible D gene (6 bases). Trimming left V 4 bases short and J 5 bases short, with 17 bases between. There are 15 residues in the CDR3. The germline V gene encodes CDR1 MDHEN and CDR2 SYDVKM. CDR3 nucleotides: TGTGCCAGCAGTTCCCCCGCAGGGGTAGGCGAGACCCAGTACTTC. Protein: CASSSPAGVGETQYF.

This clonotype appeared many times. The V and J genes are TRBV3-1 and TRBJ1-5; 10 bases map to TRBD1. Germline V gene sequence: CDR1 LGHDT, CDR2 YNNKEL (reference sequence). The CDR3 spans 14 residues. The ends lost 1 base at V and 6 bases at J; junction bases unmatched: 0. The CDR3 DNA reads TGTGCCAGCAGCCAAGGGACAGGGGGTCAGCCCCAGCATTTT. It encodes CASSQGTGGQPQHF.

This clonotype has ten or more counts. V and J are TRBV5-1 and TRBJ2-7, with TRBD2 matching 7 bases. The germline V gene encodes CDR1 SGHRS and CDR2 YFSETQ. V was pared by 3 bases and J by 3 bases, with 6 bases of the junction left unmatched. The CDR3 covers 14 residues. The DNA of the CDR3 is TGCGCCAGCAGCTCCGAGGGAGGGATCTACGAGCAGTACTTC. Its translation: CASSSEGGIYEQYF.

This clonotype has a count of ten or more. The rearrangement joins TRBV27 to TRBJ2-7, with 7 bases lining up with TRBD2. Trimming took 4 bases from V and 0 from J; bases not matched to a gene: 6. Germline CDR1 MNHEY, CDR2 SMNVEV (reference sequence). This CDR3 comprises 15 residues. The CDR3 nucleotides are TGTGCCAGCAGTTGGGCTAGCGGTATCTCCTACGAGCAGTACTTC. It specifies CASSWASGISYEQYF.

At least ten counts were recorded for this clonotype. The gene calls are TRBV20-1 and TRBJ1-5, with TRBD1 matching over 7 bases. The CDR3 consists of 15 residues. Losses at the gene ends were 4 bases for V and 2 bases for J; bases not matched to a gene: 8. Germline V lookup: CDR1 DFQATT, CDR2 SNEGSKA (reference sequence). CDR3 in DNA: TGCAGTGCTAATCCGGCAGGACAGGGCAATCAGCCCCAGCATTTT. This translates into CSANPAGQGNQPQHF.

The table lists this clonotype with many counts. The gene calls are TRBV7-2 and TRBJ1-3; D is undetermined. The V end lost 1 base, the J end lost 0 bases, and 1 base lay between the germline ends. This CDR3 is 13 amino acids long. Germline V gene lookup returns CDR1 SGHTA and CDR2 FQGNSA. CDR3 nucleotides: TGTGCCAGCAGCTTAGTCTCTGGAAACACCATATATTTT. As protein: CASSLVSGNTIYF.

This chain links TRBV5-1 with TRBJ2-1, with no clear D. The CDR3 is 13 amino acids. Germline CDR1 SGHRS, CDR2 YFSETQ. The V gene lost 0 bases and the J gene lost 2 bases, with 3 bases spanning the gap. For the CDR3, the DNA is TGCGCCAGCAGCTTGGTTGCCTACAATGAGCAGTTCTTC. It encodes CASSLVAYNEQFF.